This passage covers 30 T cell receptor beta chains from one sample sequenced in a study of post-analysis software for immune sequencing data. The antigens these receptors bind are not known. cDNA libraries of TCR beta carried unique molecular identifiers. TCRdb re-called the PCR reads with MiXCR, one entry per CDR3 protein. This sample has about half a million distinct CDR3 sequences, with 30% to 40% found just once. The study, taken as a whole, reports: Controls showed lower frequencies than patients for four to six TRBV segments, and TRBV5-6, TRBV5-1 and TRBV20-1 were among these.

The source material was blood. The origin of the receptors is a girl under 18 with multiple sclerosis.

This clonotype was seen a few times. The chain combines TRBV27 with TRBJ1-2; D ambiguous. The CDR3 spans 16 residues. Trimming removed 6 bases from V and 0 bases from J, with 17 bases in between. Germline values: CDR1 MNHEY, CDR2 SMNVEV (reference sequence). CDR3 protein: CASSGSGSAPNYGYTF. CDR3 nucleotide sequence: TGTGCCAGCAGCGGGTCTGGCAGTGCTCCTAACTATGGCTACACCTTC.

The chain couples TRBV20-1 to TRBJ2-5; TRBD2 matches 8 bases. J gave up 5 bases and V 3 bases, and 8 bases lay outside the gene matches. This CDR3 region has 14 residues. CDR1 and CDR2 (germline): DFQATT, SNEGSKA (reference sequence). The CDR3 here is CSARGSGAQETQYF. The CDR3, as DNA: TGCAGTGCTAGGGGTAGCGGGGCCCAGGAGACCCAGTACTTC.

This clonotype has ten or more counts. CDR3 in DNA: TGCAGTCCACAACTCAGGCGGGGGCCGAGTGAGCAGTTCTTC. Translation gives CSPQLRRGPSEQFF. The gene calls are TRBV20-1 and TRBJ2-1, with D maybe TRBD2 (7 bases). V lost 8 bases, J lost 9 bases, and 23 bases lay in between. This CDR3 region has 14 residues. The V gene's germline CDR1 is DFQATT and CDR2 SNEGSKA (reference sequence).

V and J are TRBV12-3 or TRBV12-4 and TRBJ2-4; D may be TRBD1 (6 bases). The J call may be faulty, since TRBJ2-7 better matches the DNA end. This CDR3 is built from 14 residues. CDR3 sequence (DNA): TGTGCCAGCAGCCCTAACAGGGCACCCTACGAGCAGTACTTC. This sequence encodes CASSPNRAPYEQYF.

This clonotype has just one count. V gene TRBV19 combines with J gene TRBJ2-4, with D unclear. The J call may be mistaken, given a closer DNA end match to TRBJ2-7. CDR1 and CDR2 from the germline V gene are LNHDA and SQIVND (reference sequence). This CDR3 contains 15 residues. The CDR3 DNA follows: TGTGCCAGTAGTTCAACCCGGCTAAACTCCTACGAGCAGTACTTC. Residues: CASSSTRLNSYEQYF.

About this clonotype itself: At one boundary the junction diverges from the germline segment, which might be a read error. The DNA for the CDR3 is TGCGCCGGCAGCTTGGATATCGCAGATACGCAGTATTTT. As protein: CAGSLDIADTQYF. The chain is built from TRBV5-1 and TRBJ2-3; no clear D gene. CDR3 length: 13 amino acids. Looked up from germline, CDR1 is SGHRS and CDR2 is YFSETQ.

The chain is built from TRBV2 and TRBJ1-1; D is uncertain. CDR1 is SNHLY, CDR2 FYNNEI, per germline. This CDR3 spans 15 amino acids. Trimming pared 3 bases from V and 6 bases from J, leaving 17 bases between. In nucleotides, the CDR3 is TGTGCCAGCAGTGACGGGGTGGAACTGGTCGCTGAAGCTTTCTTT. Protein: CASSDGVELVAEAFF.

This clonotype was observed many times. V gene TRBV7-8 combines with J gene TRBJ2-6; the D is unclear. Germline CDR1 and CDR2: SGHVS and FQNEAQ. CDR3 length equals 15 residues. V lost 5 bases and J lost 0, with 8 bases in between. As DNA, the CDR3 is TGTGCCAGCAGCGTTGACATCTCTGGGGCCAACGTCCTGACTTTC. Its protein product is CASSVDISGANVLTF.

This clonotype was counted a few times. V usage is TRBV9 and J usage is TRBJ2-7; D is ambiguous. The CDR3 length is 17 residues. V lost 0 bases and J lost 2, with 18 bases in between. Germline-derived CDR1 and CDR2 are SGDLS and YYNGEE. CDR3: CASSVGEGLWSPYEQYF. DNA of the CDR3: TGTGCCAGCAGCGTAGGCGAAGGGTTGTGGTCCCCCTACGAGCAGTACTTC.

V gene TRBV7-8 combines with J gene TRBJ1-2; 8 bases match TRBD1. V was clipped by 4 bases and J by 4 bases; unmatched bases: 23. In germline, CDR1 is SGHVS, CDR2 FQNEAQ. CDR3 length: 20 amino acids. CDR3 residues: CASSSTQSRTGSGAFYGYTF. CDR3 sequence (DNA): TGTGCCAGCAGCTCCACCCAATCGAGGACAGGGTCGGGGGCGTTCTATGGCTACACCTTC.

This clonotype was seen a few times. The chain uses TRBV11-2 and TRBJ1-2; no clear D. Looked up from germline, CDR1 is SGHAT and CDR2 is FQNNGV. The CDR3 has 13 residues. The V end lost 0 bases, the J end lost 7 bases, and 9 bases lay between the germline ends. The CDR3 reads CASSLDHDGGYTF. The DNA for the CDR3 is TGTGCCAGCAGCTTAGATCATGACGGTGGCTACACCTTC.

A note on this clonotype: It is unclear where the CDR3 begins or ends on the DNA, so no DNA is shown, and the CDR3 is as TCRdb lists it. The chain has TRBV7-5 and TRBJ2-7; the table gives TRBD1 as D, unverified against the DNA. TRBV7-5 is given as a pseudogene. The CDR3 is 19 residues long, ends included. CDR3 sequence reads: CISVPEARPGGSTTTEQYF.

V gene TRBV10-2 combines with J gene TRBJ2-3; D remains unclear. Between the trimmed V and J ends, which lost 3 bases and 6 bases, there was a span of 13 bases. Germline CDR1 and CDR2: WSHSY and SAAADI. The CDR3 is 14 residues long. CDR3 amino acids: CASSDQRYFDTQYF. Here the CDR3 DNA reads TGCGCCAGCAGTGATCAGCGTTACTTCGATACGCAGTATTTT.

The chain's CDR3 is CAISDGQGTTNEKLFF. In DNA, the CDR3 is TGTGCCATCAGTGACGGTCAGGGGACAACTAATGAAAAACTGTTTTTT. This chain joins TRBV10-3 and TRBJ1-4, with D possibly TRBD1 on 6 matching bases. Trimming removed 3 bases from V and 0 bases from J, with 11 bases in between. The CDR3 runs 16 residues. Germline values: CDR1 ENHRY, CDR2 SYGVKD.

This chain uses TRBV4-1 with TRBJ2-5; TRBD1 matches 10 bases. Looked up from germline, CDR1 is MGHRA and CDR2 is YSYEKL. The CDR3 extends over 14 amino acids. V was clipped by 5 bases and J by 6 bases; unmatched bases: 6. CDR3: CASSERQGAKTQYF. The CDR3 DNA is TGCGCCAGCAGCGAGAGACAGGGGGCGAAGACCCAGTACTTC.

This chain links TRBV18 with TRBJ2-5; perhaps TRBD2 as D (6 bases). V was trimmed by 3 bases and J by 2 bases, leaving 10 bases between them. Germline values: CDR1 KGHSH, CDR2 LQKENI. The CDR3 runs 14 residues. For the CDR3, the DNA is TGTGCCAGCTCACCTCAGGAGGGGCAAGAGACCCAGTACTTC. This sequence encodes CASSPQEGQETQYF.

V is TRBV3-1 and J is TRBJ2-1; 12 nucleotides agree with TRBD2. The CDR3 loop spans 16 amino acids. Per germline, CDR1 LGHDT and CDR2 YNNKEL (reference sequence). V dropped 1 base and J dropped 6; count of bases not matched to a gene: 4. CDR3 loop: CASSQVGLAGSNEQFF. The CDR3 DNA is TGTGCCAGCAGCCAAGTTGGACTAGCGGGGTCCAATGAGCAGTTCTTC.

The chain couples TRBV3-1 to TRBJ2-1; the D gene is possibly TRBD2 (7 bases). The V end lost 4 bases, the J end lost 2 bases, and 15 bases lay between the germline ends. Per germline, CDR1 LGHDT and CDR2 YNNKEL (reference sequence). The CDR3 runs 16 residues. This CDR3 is CASSPLWGGPYNEQFF. CDR3 nucleotide sequence: TGTGCCAGCAGCCCGCTTTGGGGGGGCCCCTACAATGAGCAGTTCTTC.

The V call is TRBV20-1, the J call TRBJ1-5, with 10 nucleotides matching TRBD1. J lost 3 bases, V lost 2 bases, and 1 base had no gene match. The CDR3 sequence is 14 residues long. Germline V gene sequence: CDR1 DFQATT, CDR2 SNEGSKA (reference sequence). The CDR3 reads CSARRQGANQPQHF. Here the CDR3 DNA reads TGCAGTGCTAGACGACAGGGGGCCAATCAGCCCCAGCATTTT.

The CDR3 coding sequence is TGTGCCAGCAGCGACGGGGGGGAAGGTGGCTACACCTTC. This sequence encodes CASSDGGEGGYTF. The chain has TRBV9 and TRBJ1-2; the D gene is possibly TRBD1 (5 bases). Trimming stripped 3 bases from V and 7 bases from J, with 13 bases between. The CDR3 has 13 residues. CDR1 is SGDLS, CDR2 YYNGEE, per germline.

The chain links TRBV6-2 or TRBV6-3 to TRBJ2-7, with 7 bases lining up with TRBD1. This CDR3 is 11 amino acids long. Unmatched junction bases numbered 2, after V lost 8 bases and J lost 4 bases. Germline V gives CDR1 MNHEY, CDR2 SVGEGT. The DNA of the CDR3 is TGTGCCAGCGAGGACAGGTACGAGCAGTACTTC. This codes for CASEDRYEQYF.

This clonotype was seen a few times. The chain employs TRBV18 and TRBJ1-2; D uncertain. The CDR3 runs 13 residues. Germline CDR1 KGHSH, CDR2 LQKENI. V was cut by 3 bases and J by 2 bases, with 7 bases left in between. The CDR3 sequence is CASSPKDNYGYTF. CDR3 coding DNA: TGTGCCAGCTCACCTAAGGACAACTATGGCTACACCTTC.

The gene calls are TRBV12-3 or TRBV12-4 and TRBJ1-5; D call uncertain. This CDR3 spans 12 amino acids. V shed 4 bases and J shed 6 bases, with 7 bases lying between them. The CDR3 here is CASSSYPQPQHF. In nucleotides, the CDR3 is TGTGCCAGCAGTTCCTACCCTCAGCCCCAGCATTTT.

Worth noting for this clonotype: No conserved phenylalanine or tryptophan ends this CDR3, so it is likely a read error. The CDR3 reads CASSLEGSSGNQPQHC. For the CDR3, the DNA is TGTGCCAGCAGCTTAGAGGGGTCATCTGGCAATCAGCCCCAGCATTGT. This chain uses TRBV7-2 with TRBJ1-5, with a tentative D call TRBD1 (5 bases). This CDR3 contains 16 residues. Per the germline V gene, CDR1 is SGHTA and CDR2 is FQGNSA. The germline V and J ends were trimmed by 1 base and 2 bases, with 12 bases remaining between them.

This clonotype was seen a few times. The junction differs from germline at one of its ends, possibly a read error. The rearrangement uses TRBV6-1 and TRBJ2-6; the D gene is possibly TRBD1 (6 bases). The V gene's germline CDR1 is MNHNS and CDR2 SASEGT. The CDR3 sequence is 16 residues long. CDR3 region: CAGSEGQISGANVLTF. DNA for the CDR3: TGTGCCGGCAGTGAAGGACAGATCTCTGGGGCCAACGTCCTGACTTTC.

This clonotype was recorded at least ten times. The chain links TRBV7-2 to TRBJ2-1, with D unresolved. From germline, CDR1 is SGHTA and CDR2 FQGNSA. The ends were cut back, 3 bases at V and 2 bases at J, with 5 bases in the middle. This CDR3 is 13 amino acids long. The CDR3 sequence is CASSFFAYNEQFF. The CDR3 region has the DNA TGTGCCAGCAGCTTCTTCGCCTACAATGAGCAGTTCTTC.

The rearrangement links TRBV10-3 to TRBJ2-5; tentatively, D is TRBD1 (5 bases). CDR3 length: 15 amino acids. The ends were cut back, 3 bases at V and 5 bases at J, with 16 bases in the middle. Per the germline V gene, CDR1 is ENHRY and CDR2 is SYGVKD. The CDR3 nucleotides read TGTGCCATCAGTGAACCGTCAGGGATGGGGGAGACCCAGTACTTC. This sequence encodes CAISEPSGMGETQYF.

The chain uses TRBV7-6 and TRBJ1-1; D remains ambiguous. Germline values: CDR1 SGHVS, CDR2 FNYEAQ. Trimming took 1 base from V and 8 from J, leaving 20 bases between them. This CDR3 is 16 amino acids long. The CDR3 spells CASSLGPRRTLTEAFF. The DNA of the CDR3 is TGTGCCAGCAGCTTAGGTCCCCGCAGGACGTTAACCGAAGCTTTCTTT.

The V gene is TRBV12-3 or TRBV12-4, the J gene TRBJ2-3; D remains ambiguous. The CDR3 is made up of 12 amino acids. Trimming left V 6 bases short and J 4 bases short, with 8 bases between. DNA of the CDR3: TGTGCCAGCAGCCGAAAACCAGATACGCAGTATTTT. This translates into CASSRKPDTQYF.

This clonotype was detected a few times. The V and J genes are TRBV7-6 and TRBJ2-3, with D hard to call. The ends were cut back, 1 base at V and 0 bases at J, with 8 bases in the middle. This CDR3 is built from 15 residues. Germline V CDR1 and CDR2: SGHVS, FNYEAQ. The CDR3 reads CASSLGPTSTDTQYF. Here the CDR3 DNA reads TGTGCCAGCAGCTTAGGTCCCACTAGCACAGATACGCAGTATTTT.